The T cell receptor (beta chain) under discussion was sequenced for a study of shared clonotypes between healthy human individuals. Study-level points and caveats: The authors expected sequencing depth to affect clonotype sharing among donors.

Per germline, CDR1 SQVTM and CDR2 ANQGSEA. V gave up 3 bases and J gave up 5 bases, with 16 bases separating them. CDR3 size: 14 residues. As to this clone: Its target is unknown.

Sequenced by immunoSEQ multiplex PCR; TCRdb stores in-frame clones only, minus some. This table holds around 2,100,000 clones, over 85% found once. Naive CD8 cells lacked CD45RO, underwent positive selection for CCR7 and left out terminally differentiated effector memory CD45RA+ cells. The J gene is TRBJ1-1, the V gene TRBV29-1; D is unresolved. The sequenced material came from naive CD8+ T cells sorted from blood. The TCR comes from a man younger than 30 in good health. The CDR3 nucleotides are TGCAGCGTTGACCCCCCGGGGTCAAATACTGAAGCTTTCTTT. Protein product: CSVDPPGSNTEAFF.